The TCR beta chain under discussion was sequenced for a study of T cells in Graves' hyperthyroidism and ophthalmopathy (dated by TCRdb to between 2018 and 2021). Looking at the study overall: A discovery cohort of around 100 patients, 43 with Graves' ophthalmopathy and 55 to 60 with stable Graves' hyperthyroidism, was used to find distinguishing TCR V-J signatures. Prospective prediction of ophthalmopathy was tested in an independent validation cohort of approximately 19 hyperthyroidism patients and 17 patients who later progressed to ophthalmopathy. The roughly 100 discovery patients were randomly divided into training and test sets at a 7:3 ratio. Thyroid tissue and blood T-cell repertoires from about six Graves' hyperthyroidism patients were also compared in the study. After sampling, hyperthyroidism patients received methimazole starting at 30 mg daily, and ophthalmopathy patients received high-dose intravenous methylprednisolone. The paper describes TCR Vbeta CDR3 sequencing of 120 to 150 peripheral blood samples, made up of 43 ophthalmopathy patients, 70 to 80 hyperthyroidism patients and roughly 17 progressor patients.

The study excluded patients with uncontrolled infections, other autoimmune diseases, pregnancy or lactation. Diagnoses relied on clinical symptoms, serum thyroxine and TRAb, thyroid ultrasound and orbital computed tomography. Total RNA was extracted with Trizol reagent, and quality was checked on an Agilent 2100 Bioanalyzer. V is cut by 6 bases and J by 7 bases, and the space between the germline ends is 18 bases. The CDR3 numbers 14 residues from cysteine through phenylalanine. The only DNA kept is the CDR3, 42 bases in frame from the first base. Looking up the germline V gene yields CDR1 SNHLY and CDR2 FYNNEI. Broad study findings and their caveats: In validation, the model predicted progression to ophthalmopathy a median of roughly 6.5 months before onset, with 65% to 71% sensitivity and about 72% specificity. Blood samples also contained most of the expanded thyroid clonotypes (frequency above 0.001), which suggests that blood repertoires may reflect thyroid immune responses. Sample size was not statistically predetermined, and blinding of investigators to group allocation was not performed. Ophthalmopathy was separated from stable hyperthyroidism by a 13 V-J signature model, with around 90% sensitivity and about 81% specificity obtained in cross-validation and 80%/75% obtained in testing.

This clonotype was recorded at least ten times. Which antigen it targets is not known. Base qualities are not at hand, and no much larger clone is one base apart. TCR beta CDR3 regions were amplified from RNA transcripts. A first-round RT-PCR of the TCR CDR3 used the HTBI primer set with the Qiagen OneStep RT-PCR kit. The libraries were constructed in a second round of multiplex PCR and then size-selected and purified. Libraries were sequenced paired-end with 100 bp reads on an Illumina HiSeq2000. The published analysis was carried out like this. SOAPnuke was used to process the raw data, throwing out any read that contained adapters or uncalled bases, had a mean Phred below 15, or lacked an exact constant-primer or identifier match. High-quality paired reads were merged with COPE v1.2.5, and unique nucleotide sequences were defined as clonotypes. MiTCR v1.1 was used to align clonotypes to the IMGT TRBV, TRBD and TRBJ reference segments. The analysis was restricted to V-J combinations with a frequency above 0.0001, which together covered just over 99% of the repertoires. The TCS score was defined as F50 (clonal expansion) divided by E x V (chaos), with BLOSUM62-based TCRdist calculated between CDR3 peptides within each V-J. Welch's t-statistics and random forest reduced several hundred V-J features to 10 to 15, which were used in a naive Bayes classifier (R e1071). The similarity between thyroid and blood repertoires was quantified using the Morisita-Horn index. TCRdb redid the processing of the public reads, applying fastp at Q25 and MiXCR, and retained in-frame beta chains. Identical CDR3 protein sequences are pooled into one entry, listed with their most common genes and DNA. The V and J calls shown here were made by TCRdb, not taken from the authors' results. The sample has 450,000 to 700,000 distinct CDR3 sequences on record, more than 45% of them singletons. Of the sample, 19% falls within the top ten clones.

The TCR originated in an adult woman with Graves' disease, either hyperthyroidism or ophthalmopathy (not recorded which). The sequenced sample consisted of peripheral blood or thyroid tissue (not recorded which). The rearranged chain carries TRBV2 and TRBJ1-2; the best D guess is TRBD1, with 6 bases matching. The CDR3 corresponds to CASRGDRPSGGYTF. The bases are TGTGCCAGCAGGGGCGACAGGCCGTCGGGTGGCTACACCTTC.